This T cell receptor beta chain is drawn from a study of graft-versus-host responses after intestinal transplantation. Study at large: Every recipient underwent anti-thymocyte globulin induction, then tacrolimus and steroids for roughly 3 years.

As concerns this clone: What it binds is unknown.

V lost 4 bases and J lost 3, with 17 bases in between. This CDR3 is built from 15 residues. CDR1 is SGHRS and CDR2 is YFSETQ in the germline V gene. The table came from immunoSEQ multiplex PCR; TCRdb's copy has only in-frame clones and leaves some out. The sample yields approximately 130,000 clones, around nine tenths seen once. The sequenced sample was unstimulated CD4+ T cells sorted from spleen or lymph node cells, obtained before intestinal transplant. The genes are TRBV5-1 and TRBJ2-7, with D possibly TRBD1 on 6 matching bases. The source is a human donor who received an intestinal transplant. CDR3 nucleotide sequence: TGCGCCAGCAGCCCACTCCCGGACAGTTACTACGAGCAGTACTTC. Translation: CASSPLPDSYYEQYF.